The next 28 T cell receptor beta chains were all read from a single sample in a study of CD8+CD57+ T cells in acquired aplastic anemia. Flow cytometry had shown expanded CD8+CD57+ cells in the patients chosen for sequencing. Genomic DNA was employed as the template in profiling TCR beta VDJ and CDR3. TCRdb processed the reads anew with MiXCR; each CDR3 protein has one entry. The sample has about 160,000 distinct CDR3 sequences, less than 50% seen once. Sequencing was performed on sorted CD4+, CD8+, or CD8+CD57+ T cells (not recorded which) from PBMCs. The receptors originated from a human donor with aplastic anemia.

The chain combines TRBV19 with TRBJ2-5, with D possibly matching TRBD2 (5 bases). This CDR3 has 14 residues. The V end was cut by 5 bases, the J end by 5 bases, with 15 bases between. Germline V gene lookup returns CDR1 LNHDA and CDR2 SQIVND (reference sequence). The CDR3: CASSPREGWETQYF. CDR3 coding DNA: TGTGCCAGTAGTCCCCGTGAGGGATGGGAGACCCAGTACTTC.

The chain links TRBV7-6 to TRBJ2-7, with D maybe TRBD1 (6 bases). The V end lost 5 bases, the J end lost 3 bases, and 14 bases lay between the germline ends. CDR3 length: 14 amino acids. The V gene's germline CDR1 is SGHVS and CDR2 FNYEAQ. In DNA, the CDR3 is TGTGCCAGCAGCCCCCAGGGGCCGTTCTACGAGCAGTACTTC. Protein: CASSPQGPFYEQYF.

V usage is TRBV12-3 or TRBV12-4 and J usage is TRBJ1-5; D possibly corresponds to TRBD1 (5 bases). The CDR3 is 14 amino acids. Trimming shortened V by 2 bases and J by 2 bases, and 7 bases separated the two germline ends. CDR3 in amino acids: CASSLWGGNQPQHF. In nucleotides, the CDR3 is TGTGCCAGCAGTTTATGGGGGGGCAATCAGCCCCAGCATTTT.

The J gene is TRBJ2-3, the V gene TRBV6-1; no firm D call. CDR3 size: 11 residues. CDR1 and CDR2 from the germline V gene are MNHNS and SASEGT. V was clipped by 8 bases and J by 7 bases, with 10 bases between them. Here the CDR3 DNA reads TGTGCCAGCGTGAGTTTGAATACGCAGTATTTT. Its protein product is CASVSLNTQYF.

CDR3 coding DNA: TGTGCCAGCAAGCAGCAACCAACTAATGAAAAACTGTTTTTT. As protein: CASKQQPTNEKLFF. The chain joins TRBV2 to TRBJ1-4, with unresolved D. V lost 7 bases to trimming and J lost 0 bases, with 9 bases between them. Germline V gene sequence: CDR1 SNHLY, CDR2 FYNNEI. The CDR3 is 14 residues long.

This rearrangement joins TRBV24-1 to TRBJ2-7; 9 bases are shared with TRBD1. This CDR3 contains 14 residues. The germline gives CDR1 KGHDR, CDR2 SFDVKD. V trimming: 7 bases; J trimming: 6 bases; junction bases outside the gene matches: 9. In DNA form, the CDR3 reads TGTGCCACCAGCGCGGGGACAGGGTCGGGCGAGCAGTACTTC. Translated, it gives CATSAGTGSGEQYF.

The chain recombines TRBV2 with TRBJ1-1, with D unresolved. From germline, CDR1 is SNHLY and CDR2 FYNNEI. Deletions cut 7 bases from V and 8 bases from J, with 17 bases between. The CDR3 is 13 residues long. The CDR3 region is CASTRSEDIEAFF. In DNA form, the CDR3 reads TGTGCCAGCACCAGGTCGGAAGACATCGAAGCTTTCTTT. The variable domain in full, completed from reference TRBV2 and TRBJ1-1, reads EPEVTQTPSHQVTQMGQEVILRCVPISNHLYFYWYRQILGQKVEFLVSFYNNEISEKSEIFDDQFSVERPDGSNFTLKIRSTKLEDSAMYFCASTRSEDIEAFFGQGTRLTVV.

This clonotype occurred once. Germline is not matched at one junction end, which may reflect a read error. This chain links TRBV7-7 with TRBJ2-7, with TRBD2 as a possible D gene (6 bases). Germline CDR1 and CDR2: SSHAT and FNYEAQ (reference sequence). There are 17 residues in the CDR3. CDR3 sequence reads: CASSLATRGTYSYEQYF. As DNA, the CDR3 is TGTGCTAGCAGCTTAGCCACCCGGGGGACCTACTCCTACGAGCAGTACTTC.

The chain carries TRBV29-1 and TRBJ2-7; D may be TRBD2 (5 bases). The CDR3 runs 14 residues. Germline lookup yields CDR1 SQVTM and CDR2 ANQGSEA. V lost 1 base and J 4 bases, leaving 14 bases between the germline ends. DNA of the CDR3: TGCAGCGTTGAAGGGACGAGGGCGGTATACGAGCAGTACTTC. This encodes CSVEGTRAVYEQYF.

To note about this clonotype: This may be a read error: a much more frequent sequence differs by one nucleotide. This chain links TRBV7-3 with TRBJ1-4, with D perhaps TRBD1 (5 bases). CDR1 is SGHTA and CDR2 is FQGTGA in the germline V gene. The CDR3 covers 16 residues. The CDR3 here is CASSSGRRASSERLFF. DNA for the CDR3: TGTGCCAGCAGCTCAGGGCGTAGAGCTTCCTCGGAAAGACTGTTTTTT.

The CDR3 protein is CSVEGTRAGVHEQYF. The DNA for the CDR3 is TGCAGCGTTGAAGGGACGAGGGCGGGTGTCCACGAGCAGTACTTC. The genes are TRBV29-1 and TRBJ2-7, with a tentative D call TRBD2 (5 bases). The CDR3 is made up of 15 amino acids. V lost 1 base, J lost 5 bases, and 18 bases lay in between. Germline V gives CDR1 SQVTM, CDR2 ANQGSEA.

The V call is TRBV2, the J call TRBJ2-5; a weak D match, TRBD2 (7 bases). The germline CDR1 and CDR2 sequences are SNHLY and FYNNEI. This CDR3 region has 14 residues. The ends were cut back, 4 bases at V and 5 bases at J, with 14 bases in the middle. The CDR3 DNA reads as TGTGCCAGCAGTGTTGGGGGGGCAGGGGAGACCCAGTACTTC. Translating gives CASSVGGAGETQYF.

In this sample, this clonotype turned up many times. The chain joins TRBV7-9 to TRBJ2-7, with 7 bases identical to TRBD2. This CDR3 has 16 amino acids. V gave up 4 bases and J gave up 0 bases; unmatched junction bases: 9. CDR1 and CDR2 from the germline V gene are SEHNR and FQNEAQ (reference sequence). CDR3 protein: CASSWAASGGSYEQYF. For the CDR3, the DNA is TGTGCCAGCAGCTGGGCCGCTAGCGGAGGCTCCTACGAGCAGTACTTC.

This clonotype was found many times. The chain uses TRBV4-1 and TRBJ1-2; TRBD1 aligns across 7 bases. In germline, CDR1 is MGHRA, CDR2 YSYEKL. J lost 2 bases, V lost 3 bases, and 6 bases had no gene match. The CDR3 is 15 amino acids. The DNA for the CDR3 is TGCGCCAGCAGCCAGGTCAGACAGGGAAACTATGGCTACACCTTC. Encoded protein: CASSQVRQGNYGYTF.

There are many counts of this clonotype. This chain connects TRBV11-3 to TRBJ2-5; TRBD2 aligns across 9 bases. Trimming cost V 8 bases and J 5 bases; bases outside gene matches: 12. The CDR3 runs to 15 residues. The germline V gene encodes CDR1 SGHNT and CDR2 YENEEA. The DNA of the CDR3 is TGTGCCAGCCGACGGACTAGCGCCCCAGGGGAGACCCAGTACTTC. Its protein product is CASRRTSAPGETQYF. The full variable domain, with the rest looked up from reference TRBV11-3 and TRBJ2-5, is EAGVVQSPRYKIIEKKQPVAFWCNPISGHNTLYWYLQNLGQGPELLIRYENEEAVDDSQLPKDRFSAERLKGVDSTLKIQPAELGDSAVYLCASRRTSAPGETQYFGPGTRLLVL.

This clonotype is a singleton in its sample. A much more abundant neighbour one base away suggests this may be a read error. The rearrangement links TRBV30 to TRBJ1-6; D uncertain. V shed 1 base and J shed 1 base, with 8 bases lying between them. This CDR3 has 15 residues. Germline CDR1 GTSNPN, CDR2 SVGIG (reference sequence). The CDR3 sequence is CAWSGEVSYNSPLHF. The CDR3, as DNA: TGTGCCTGGAGTGGAGAAGTATCCTATAATTCACCCCTCCACTTT.

This clonotype was detected a few times. The V call is TRBV9, the J call TRBJ2-3; D is unclear. The germline V gene has CDR1 SGDLS and CDR2 YYNGEE. V lost 0 bases and J 8 bases, leaving 4 bases between the germline ends. This CDR3 has 11 residues. The CDR3 spells CASSVDGTQYF. CDR3 sequence (DNA): TGTGCCAGCAGCGTAGATGGTACGCAGTATTTT. The full variable domain, in which reference TRBV9 and TRBJ2-3 provide the parts outside the CDR3, is DSGVTQTPKHLITATGQRVTLRCSPRSGDLSVYWYQQSLDQGLQFLIQYYNGEERAKGNILERFSAQQFPDLHSELNLSSLELGDSALYFCASSVDGTQYFGPGTRLTVL.

V is TRBV9 and J is TRBJ2-5, with TRBD1 identical over 9 bases. The CDR3 extends over 16 amino acids. V was pared by 0 bases and J by 4 bases, with 7 bases of the junction left unmatched. CDR1 is SGDLS and CDR2 is YYNGEE in the germline V gene. CDR3 amino acids: CASSVDSGTGLETQYF. The CDR3 DNA follows: TGTGCCAGCAGCGTAGATTCCGGGACAGGGCTAGAGACCCAGTACTTC. The variable domain in full, completed from reference TRBV9 and TRBJ2-5, reads DSGVTQTPKHLITATGQRVTLRCSPRSGDLSVYWYQQSLDQGLQFLIQYYNGEERAKGNILERFSAQQFPDLHSELNLSSLELGDSALYFCASSVDSGTGLETQYFGPGTRLLVL.

The V gene is TRBV7-9, the J gene TRBJ2-5; D not certain. Between the trimmed V and J ends, which lost 4 bases and 0 bases, there was a span of 3 bases. In germline, CDR1 is SEHNR, CDR2 FQNEAQ (reference sequence). This CDR3 has 12 amino acids. The DNA of the CDR3 is TGTGCCAGCAGCTCCCACCAAGAGACCCAGTACTTC. Encoded protein: CASSSHQETQYF.

V is TRBV7-8 and J is TRBJ2-7; maybe TRBD2 (5 bases). This CDR3 has 14 amino acids. CDR1 is SGHVS, CDR2 FQNEAQ, per germline. V was cut by 5 bases and J by 6 bases, with 17 bases left in between. Here the CDR3 DNA reads TGTGCCAGCAGCATCCCGGGGTCGCTACCCGAGCAGTACTTC. Translating it yields CASSIPGSLPEQYF.

CDR3 in amino acids: CASQGEGLSNQPQHF. The CDR3 DNA sequence: TGTGCCAGTCAGGGAGAGGGACTTAGCAATCAGCCCCAGCATTTT. The chain links TRBV19 to TRBJ1-5; D is possibly TRBD1 (5 bases). Germline CDR1 and CDR2: LNHDA and SQIVND (reference sequence). V lost 8 bases and J 0 bases, leaving 14 bases between the germline ends. The CDR3 sequence is 15 residues long.

Many counts were recorded for this clonotype. This sequence joins TRBV19 and TRBJ1-1; D is unresolved. The CDR3 has 12 residues. The germline CDR1 and CDR2 sequences are LNHDA and SQIVND (reference sequence). The germline V and J ends were trimmed by 6 bases and 1 base, with 6 bases remaining between them. CDR3 protein: CASSWTNTEAFF. The CDR3 region has the DNA TGTGCCAGTAGCTGGACGAACACTGAAGCTTTCTTT. The full variable domain, in which reference TRBV19 and TRBJ1-1 provide the parts outside the CDR3, is DGGITQSPKYLFRKEGQNVTLSCEQNLNHDAMYWYRQDPGQGLRLIYYSQIVNDFQKGDIAEGYSVSREKKESFPLTVTSAQKNPTAFYLCASSWTNTEAFFGQGTRLTVV.

As for this clonotype: This may be a read error, as it is one base from a much larger clone. This chain connects TRBV3-1 to TRBJ2-1; D gene uncertain. Germline CDR1 is LGHDT and CDR2 is YNNKEL (reference sequence). The CDR3 contains 12 residues. Trimming stripped 4 bases from V and 7 bases from J, with 8 bases between. CDR3 protein: CASSPLANEQFF. The CDR3 DNA reads as TGTGCCAGCAGCCCACTCGCGAATGAGCAGTTCTTC.

This clonotype was seen repeatedly, ten times or more. The chain carries TRBV24-1 and TRBJ2-7; D may be TRBD1 (6 bases). V lost 2 bases, J lost 3 bases, and 7 bases lay in between. Germline values: CDR1 KGHDR, CDR2 SFDVKD. This CDR3 is 13 amino acids long. The CDR3 sequence is CATSDSQGYEQYF. The CDR3 DNA sequence: TGTGCCACCAGTGATTCACAGGGCTACGAGCAGTACTTC.

V is TRBV29-1 and J is TRBJ2-3; 11 nucleotides match TRBD2. CDR3 size: 14 residues. Germline loops: CDR1 SQVTM, CDR2 ANQGSEA. Trimming at V came to 6 bases and at J to 5 bases, leaving 7 bases not matched to a gene. CDR3 nucleotides: TGCAGCGTCGATCTAGCGGGAGGACGAGATACGCAGTATTTT. The encoded protein is CSVDLAGGRDTQYF.

This sequence joins TRBV20-1 and TRBJ2-1, with TRBD2 identical over 8 bases. The V gene's germline CDR1 is DFQATT and CDR2 SNEGSKA (reference sequence). V was clipped by 1 base and J by 2 bases; unmatched bases: 4. The CDR3 consists of 15 residues. CDR3: CSARVLAATYNEQFF. The CDR3 region has the DNA TGCAGTGCTAGAGTACTAGCGGCCACCTACAATGAGCAGTTCTTC.

V is TRBV7-2 and J is TRBJ2-5; perhaps D is TRBD1 or TRBD2 (5 bases each). The V end was cut by 5 bases, the J end by 5 bases, with 18 bases between. CDR3 length: 15 residues. Germline CDR1 SGHTA, CDR2 FQGNSA. The CDR3: CASSPDPLAGETQYF. CDR3 in DNA: TGTGCCAGCAGCCCCGACCCGCTAGCAGGGGAGACCCAGTACTTC.

The table lists this clonotype with many counts. The V call is TRBV19, the J call TRBJ1-1; 11 nucleotides match TRBD1. Germline CDR1 LNHDA, CDR2 SQIVND (reference sequence). CDR3 size: 15 residues. V dropped 7 bases and J dropped 5; count of bases not matched to a gene: 9. The chain's CDR3 is CASTLGQGGLTEAFF. The CDR3, as DNA: TGTGCCAGTACCCTGGGACAGGGGGGACTTACTGAAGCTTTCTTT.